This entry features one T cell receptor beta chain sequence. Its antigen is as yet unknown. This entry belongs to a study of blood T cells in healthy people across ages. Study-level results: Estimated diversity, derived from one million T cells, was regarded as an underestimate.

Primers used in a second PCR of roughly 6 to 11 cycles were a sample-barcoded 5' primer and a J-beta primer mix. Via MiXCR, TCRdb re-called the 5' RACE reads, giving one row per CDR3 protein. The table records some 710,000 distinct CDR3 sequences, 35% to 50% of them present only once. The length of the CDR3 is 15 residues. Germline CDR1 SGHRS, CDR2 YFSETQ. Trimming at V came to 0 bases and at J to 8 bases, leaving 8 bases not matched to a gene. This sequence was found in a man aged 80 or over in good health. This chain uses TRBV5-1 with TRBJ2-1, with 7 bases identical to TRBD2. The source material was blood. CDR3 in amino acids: CASSLAGGSGDEQFF. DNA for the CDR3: TGCGCCAGCAGCTTGGCAGGCGGGAGTGGAGATGAGCAGTTCTTC. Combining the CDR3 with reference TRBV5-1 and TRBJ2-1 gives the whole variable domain KAGVTQTPRYLIKTRGQQVTLSCSPISGHRSVSWYQQTPGQGLQFLFEYFSETQRNKGNFPGRFSGRQFSNSRSEMNVSTLELGDSALYLCASSLAGGSGDEQFFGPGTRLTVL.